The present entry profiles one T cell receptor (beta chain) with its context. Its antigen is not known. This record belongs to a study of ipilimumab plus nivolumab after autologous stem cell transplantation. At the level of the study: The DLBCL group included primary refractory and relapsed cases. Whole-study results and caveats: Per the authors, repertoire, Treg and microbiota data justify further study.

Checkpoint therapy with ipilimumab 1 mg/kg began 14 to 28 days after transplant. Patients got 3 mg/kg IV nivolumab weeks 1, 4, 7, 10, then biweekly through week 26. V lost 6 bases to trimming and J lost 2 bases, with 21 bases between them. Germline loops: CDR1 SNHLY, CDR2 FYNNEI. The CDR3 consists of 17 residues. Clones were read by immunoSEQ multiplex PCR, and TCRdb kept only the in-frame ones, dropping some. Altogether around 16,000 clones are present, approximately 80% being singletons, with the ten largest covering around 20%. This TCR derives from a male donor with diffuse large B-cell lymphoma. The sequenced sample was PBMCs, obtained in a trial of ipilimumab plus nivolumab as post-transplant consolidation. The chain links TRBV2 to TRBJ2-3; D remains ambiguous. The CDR3 spells CASSLSQRHLITDTQYF. As DNA, the CDR3 is TGTGCCAGCAGCCTTTCCCAGCGCCACCTTATCACAGATACGCAGTATTTT.